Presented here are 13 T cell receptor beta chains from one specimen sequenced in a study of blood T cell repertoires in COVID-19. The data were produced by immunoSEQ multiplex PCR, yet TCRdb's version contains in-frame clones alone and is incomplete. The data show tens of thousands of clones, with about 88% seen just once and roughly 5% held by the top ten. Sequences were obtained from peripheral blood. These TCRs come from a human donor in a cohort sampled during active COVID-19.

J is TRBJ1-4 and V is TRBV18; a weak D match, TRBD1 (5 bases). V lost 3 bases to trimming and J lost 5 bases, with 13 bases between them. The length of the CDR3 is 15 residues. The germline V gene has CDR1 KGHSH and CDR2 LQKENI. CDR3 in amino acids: CASSPLRGANEKLFF. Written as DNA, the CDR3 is TGTGCCAGCTCACCGCTGCGTGGGGCCAATGAAAAACTGTTTTTT.

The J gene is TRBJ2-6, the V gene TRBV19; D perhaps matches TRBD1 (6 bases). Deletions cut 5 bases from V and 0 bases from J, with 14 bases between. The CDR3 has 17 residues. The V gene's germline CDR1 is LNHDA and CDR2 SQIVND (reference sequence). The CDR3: CASSPGTLTSGANVLTF. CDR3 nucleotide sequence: TGTGCCAGTAGTCCCGGGACACTGACCTCTGGGGCCAACGTCCTGACTTTC.

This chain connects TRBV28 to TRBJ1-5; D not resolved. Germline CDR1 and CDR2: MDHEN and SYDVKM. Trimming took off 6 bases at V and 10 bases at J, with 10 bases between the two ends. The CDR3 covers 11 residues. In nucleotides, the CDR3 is TGTGCCAGCAGCCATCAAAGCCCCCAGCATTTT. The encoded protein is CASSHQSPQHF.

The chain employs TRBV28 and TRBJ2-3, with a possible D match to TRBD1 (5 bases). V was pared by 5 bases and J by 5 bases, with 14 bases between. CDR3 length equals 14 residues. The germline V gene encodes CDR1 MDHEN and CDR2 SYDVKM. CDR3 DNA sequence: TGTGCCAGCAGTACGGTAGGGGTTAGAGATACGCAGTATTTT. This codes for CASSTVGVRDTQYF.

This chain's CDR3 is CASSFGGVGNQPQHF. In DNA, the CDR3 is TGTGCCAGCAGCTTTGGGGGCGTGGGCAATCAGCCCCAGCATTTT. The chain has TRBV6-5 and TRBJ1-5; D is perhaps TRBD1 (6 bases). CDR3 size: 15 residues. With 6 bases removed from V and 2 bases from J, the gap between germline ends came to 14 bases. Per the germline V gene, CDR1 is MNHEY and CDR2 is SVGAGI.

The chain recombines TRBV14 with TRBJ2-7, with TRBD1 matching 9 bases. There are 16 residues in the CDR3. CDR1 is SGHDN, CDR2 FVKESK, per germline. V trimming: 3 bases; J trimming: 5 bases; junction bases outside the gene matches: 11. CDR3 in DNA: TGTGCCAGCAGCCATTTATCCCGGGACAGGGACCACGAGCAGTACTTC. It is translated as CASSHLSRDRDHEQYF.

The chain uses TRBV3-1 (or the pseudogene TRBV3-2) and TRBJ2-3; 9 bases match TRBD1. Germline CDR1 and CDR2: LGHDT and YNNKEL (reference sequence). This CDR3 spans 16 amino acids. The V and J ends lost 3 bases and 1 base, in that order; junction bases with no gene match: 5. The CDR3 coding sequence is TGTGCCAGCAGCCAGCCCTGGACAGGGGGCACAGATACGCAGTATTTT. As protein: CASSQPWTGGTDTQYF.

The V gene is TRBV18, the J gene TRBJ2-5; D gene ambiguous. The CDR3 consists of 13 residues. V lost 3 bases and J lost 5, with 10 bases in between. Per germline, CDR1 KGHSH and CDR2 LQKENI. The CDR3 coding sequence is TGTGCCAGCTCACCGGCAGTTATTGAGACCCAGTACTTC. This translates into CASSPAVIETQYF.

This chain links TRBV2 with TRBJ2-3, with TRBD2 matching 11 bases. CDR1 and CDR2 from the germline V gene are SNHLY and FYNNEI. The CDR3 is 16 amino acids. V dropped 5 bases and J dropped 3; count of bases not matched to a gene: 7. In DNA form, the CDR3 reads TGTGCCAGCAGTCCCCTAGCGGGAGGTGGGACAGATACGCAGTATTTT. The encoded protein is CASSPLAGGGTDTQYF.

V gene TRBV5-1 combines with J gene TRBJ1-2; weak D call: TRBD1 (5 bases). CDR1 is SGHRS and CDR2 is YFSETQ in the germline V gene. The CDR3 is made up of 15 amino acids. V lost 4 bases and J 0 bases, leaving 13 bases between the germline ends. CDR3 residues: CASSRDSTTNYGYTF. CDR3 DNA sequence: TGCGCCAGCAGCCGAGACAGCACGACTAACTATGGCTACACCTTC.

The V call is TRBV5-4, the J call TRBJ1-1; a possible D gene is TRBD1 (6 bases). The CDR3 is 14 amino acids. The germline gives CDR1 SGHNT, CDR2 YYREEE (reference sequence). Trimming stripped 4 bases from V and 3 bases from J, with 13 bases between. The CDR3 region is CASSRGGGDTEAFF. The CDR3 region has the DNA TGTGCCAGCAGCCGAGGGGGAGGGGACACTGAAGCTTTCTTT.

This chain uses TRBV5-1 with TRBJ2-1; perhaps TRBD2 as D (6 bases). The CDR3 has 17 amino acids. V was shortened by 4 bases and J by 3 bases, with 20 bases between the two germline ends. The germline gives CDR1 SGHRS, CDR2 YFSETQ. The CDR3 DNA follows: TGCGCCAGCAGCCCCATCCGGAGGGCCTCAGGCTACAATGAGCAGTTCTTC. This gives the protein CASSPIRRASGYNEQFF.

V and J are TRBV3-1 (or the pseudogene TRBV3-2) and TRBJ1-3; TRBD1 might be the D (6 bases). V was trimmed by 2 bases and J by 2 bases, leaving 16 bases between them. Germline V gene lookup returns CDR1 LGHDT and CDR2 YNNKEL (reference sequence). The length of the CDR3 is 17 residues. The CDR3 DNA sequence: TGTGCCAGCAGCCAATACTCGACAACAGGGCCTGGAAACACCATATATTTT. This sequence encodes CASSQYSTTGPGNTIYF.